This entry is about one TCR beta chain. Which antigen it targets is not known. Nothing much larger sits one base from this clone, and base qualities are not available. These data originate in a study of shared clonotypes between healthy human individuals (dated by TCRdb to 2020 to 2022). About the investigation overall: The cohort comprised two women and a few men aged 18 to 49 years. Blood TCR repertoires of four to six healthy adults were deeply sequenced to estimate repertoire size and the extent of clonotype sharing between individuals. To increase sequencing depth and limit assay-specific biases, different laboratories used diverse techniques to prepare libraries and sequence TCR repertoires. Leukapheresis yielded between about 0.8 and 9.5 billion PBMCs per donor. Study-level results and caveats: Sampling was restricted to blood, and TCR repertoires in tissues likely differ from the TCR repertoires found in blood. Because the study included only a small number of donors, the genetic and exposure-history diversity represented was limited. Pairwise subsampling led to the expectation that sequencing depth would affect the degree of clonotype sharing among donors.

After removal of 0 bases from V and 4 bases from J, the junction retains 6 bases not matched to a gene. From the cysteine through the phenylalanine, the CDR3 covers 17 amino acids. The read is trimmed to its CDR3 DNA, 51 bases read in frame from base 1. CDR1 and CDR2 are drawn from the germline V gene: SGHAT, FQNNGV. TCR CDR3 regions were amplified from genomic DNA by multiplex PCR using the deep immunoSEQ assay. Extracted genomic DNA from each cell subset was distributed evenly across all wells of several immunoSEQ 96-well plates, and each plate was treated as a replicate. Each replicate PCR for unsorted PBMC received roughly 300 ng genomic DNA, equal to tens of thousands of T cell genomes. Unsorted PBMC genomic DNA was sequenced across ten immunoSEQ deep assay plates. Purified libraries were quantified with a Qubit 3.0 fluorometer, sized on a Bioanalyzer 2100, and re-quantified with the KAPA Library Quantification kit. Each immunoSEQ 96-well plate was sequenced on its own single-read 150-cycle Illumina NextSeq 550 flow cell. Concerning the study's data processing: The immunoSEQ output contained only junctional sequences without quality scores, so filtering could not match that applied to full-length reads. Sequences were annotated with PyIR, a Python wrapper for IgBLAST v1.9, and V/J genes and CDR3 were assigned using IMGT germline references. Reads were filtered out if the reads had weak V/J assignments (E-value above 1e-6), no CDR3, stop codons, out-of-frame junctions, or ambiguous translated residues. A V3J clonotype was defined by an identical inferred V gene, J gene, and CDR3 amino acid sequence. To compute the percentage overlap between repertoires, the number of shared unique clonotypes was divided by the size of the smaller repertoire. RTK rarefaction, the Chao1 estimator, and Recon v2.1 estimates of unobserved clonotypes were used to assess repertoire richness. TCRdb provides this immuneACCESS table in a form limited to in-frame rearrangements. Some clones are lacking; in checked studies, under half of them reflect an unresolved V gene, and why the rest are absent is not known. That table gives V, J and clone size, and the DNA gave D and trimming. The sample profile shows about 490,000 clones; approximately 79% of them were found once. Approximately 12% of the sample comes from the top ten.

The donors were healthy, HIV-negative adults with no recently reported acute infections or vaccinations. Every donor was a Caucasian adult residing in Nashville, Tennessee, USA. For unsorted samples, some 90 million PBMCs were counted, and genomic DNA was extracted using the QIAamp DNA Blood Mini kit. Blood was obtained by leukapheresis, after which PBMCs were separated by Ficoll-Histopaque density gradient centrifugation and cryopreserved in liquid nitrogen vapor phase. Input material: PBMCs. The chain is made from TRBV11-2 and TRBJ2-7; 13 of the junction bases match TRBD2. The source of this sequence is a woman in her thirties or forties in good health. Some clones in this sample may be carry-over from other donors' samples. The CDR3 region reads CASSLERGTSGKYEQYF. The bases read TGTGCCAGCAGCTTAGAAAGGGGGACTAGCGGGAAATACGAGCAGTACTTC.